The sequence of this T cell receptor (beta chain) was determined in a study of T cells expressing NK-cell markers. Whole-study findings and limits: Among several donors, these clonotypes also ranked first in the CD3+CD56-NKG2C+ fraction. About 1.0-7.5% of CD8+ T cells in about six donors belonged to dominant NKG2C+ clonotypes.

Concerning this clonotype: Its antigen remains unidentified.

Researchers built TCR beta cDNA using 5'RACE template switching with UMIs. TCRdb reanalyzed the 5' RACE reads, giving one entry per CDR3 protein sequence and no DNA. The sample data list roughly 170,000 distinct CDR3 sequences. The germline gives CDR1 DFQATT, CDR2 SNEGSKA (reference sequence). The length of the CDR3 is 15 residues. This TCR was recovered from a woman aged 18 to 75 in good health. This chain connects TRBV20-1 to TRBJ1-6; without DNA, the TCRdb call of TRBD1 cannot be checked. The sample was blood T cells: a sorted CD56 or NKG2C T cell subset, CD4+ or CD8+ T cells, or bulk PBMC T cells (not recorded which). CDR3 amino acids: CSVPDPGVYHSPLHF.